This TCR beta chain comes out of a study of shared clonotypes between healthy human individuals. Study at large: Each donor's CD4 naive and CD4 memory cells filled three plates apiece, CD8 naive two, and CD8 memory one. Study-level results: Only a few donors were included, so the genetic and exposure-history diversity represented was limited.

Trimming removed 6 bases from V and 2 bases from J, with 26 bases in between. Germline V CDR1 and CDR2: MDHEN, SYDVKM. The CDR3 is made up of 18 amino acids. For every subset, genomic DNA was evenly distributed across several immunoSEQ plates. The table came from immunoSEQ multiplex PCR; TCRdb's copy has only in-frame clones and leaves some out. The sample has about 610,000 clones; 96% are singletons. Naive CD8 cells lacked CD45RO and underwent positive selection for CCR7, leaving out terminally differentiated effector memory CD45RA+ cells. Note on this clone: What it recognizes is unknown.

The TCR was taken from a woman in her twenties or thirties in good health. Sequencing was performed on naive CD8+ T cells sorted from blood. V is TRBV28 and J is TRBJ2-7; D tentatively fits TRBD1 or TRBD2 (7 bases each). The CDR3: CASRGGYFVRQGAYEQYF. The CDR3 bases are TGTGCCAGCAGGGGAGGGTATTTTGTTCGGCAGGGGGCCTACGAGCAGTACTTC.